This entry concerns a single TCR beta chain. This clone was seen once. Its recognized antigen is unknown. Base qualities are not at hand, and no much larger clone is one base apart. TCRbeta CDR3 regions were amplified from genomic DNA using the immunoSEQ Assay, a bias-controlled multiplex PCR. As for how the authors treated the data: Within the assay, amplification of reference gene primers was used to estimate how many nucleated cells each sample contained. Sequence reads were collapsed and filtered to measure the absolute abundance of every unique TCRbeta CDR3 rearrangement. For each sample, productive Simpson clonality was calculated by taking the square root of Simpson's diversity index across productive rearrangements. TCRdb retrieved this table from immuneACCESS and kept in-frame rearrangements only. Not all clones are present; in checked studies, unresolved V genes account for under half, and no reason is known for the remainder. V and J calls and clone size follow that table, whereas D and trimming were derived from the DNA. The sample has just under 65,000 clones on record, approximately 86% of them singletons. The ten biggest clones cover around 1.2% of the sample.

Whole blood was collected in K2EDTA tubes by collaborating institutions according to the institutions' own protocols. For TCRbeta analysis, collaborator samples were shipped as frozen whole blood, as isolated PBMCs, or as DNA extracted from either sample type. The germline V gene supplies CDR1 MNHNS and CDR2 SASEGT. Including cysteine and phenylalanine, the CDR3 has 16 amino acids. Left in the record is the CDR3 DNA by itself, 48 bases read in frame from the first base. At the junction V is shortened by 4 bases and J by 1 base; bases outside the gene matches: 4. This entry comes from a study of blood T cell repertoires in COVID-19 (dated by TCRdb to 2018 to 2021). A note on the overall study: The collaborator samples originated in the United States, Italy and Spain and spanned the acute and convalescent phases of COVID-19. The prospective study material was composed of cDNA or gDNA derived from T cells, B-cell-depleted T cells, or PBMCs. A de-identified subject ID, COVID-19 status, age in years and sex were almost always included in the sample metadata. The repertoires were released in a freely available public database meant as a resource for research on the immune response to SARS-CoV-2. Subjects who had been exposed to COVID-19, were actively infected with it, or had recovered from it provided the deeply sampled blood TCRbeta repertoires that made up the dataset. Samples were obtained from the ongoing ImmuneRACE study (first 160 participants) and from about 1,300 subjects provided by 6 global collaborators. Where available, HLA class I and class II types were taken from metadata supplied by the sample provider and were not determined by assay-based typing.

General study outcomes and caveats: The amount of clinical and demographic metadata varied by source and participant and was provided uncurated.

The V gene is TRBV6-1 and the J gene is TRBJ2-3, with 11 bases in between that match TRBD2. This clonotype was obtained from a man aged 35 to 55 with acute or convalescent COVID-19. Material: peripheral blood. The DNA sequence reads TGTGCCAGCAGTGCCCAACTAGCGGGGGGCACAGATACGCAGTATTTT. Translation gives CASSAQLAGGTDTQYF.